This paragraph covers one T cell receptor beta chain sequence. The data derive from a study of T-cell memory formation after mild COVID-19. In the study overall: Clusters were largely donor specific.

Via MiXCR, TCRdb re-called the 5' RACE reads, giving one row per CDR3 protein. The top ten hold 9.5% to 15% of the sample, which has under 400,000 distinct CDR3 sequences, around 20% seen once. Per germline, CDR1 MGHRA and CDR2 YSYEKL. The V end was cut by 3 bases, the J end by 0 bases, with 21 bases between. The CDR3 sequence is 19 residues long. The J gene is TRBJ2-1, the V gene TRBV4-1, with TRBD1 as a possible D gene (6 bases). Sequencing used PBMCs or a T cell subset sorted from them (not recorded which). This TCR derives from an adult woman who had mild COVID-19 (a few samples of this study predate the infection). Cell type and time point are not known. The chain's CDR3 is CASSHPVGPPRGSYNEQFF. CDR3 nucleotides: TGCGCCAGCAGCCATCCCGTGGGTCCTCCCAGGGGCTCCTACAATGAGCAGTTCTTC.